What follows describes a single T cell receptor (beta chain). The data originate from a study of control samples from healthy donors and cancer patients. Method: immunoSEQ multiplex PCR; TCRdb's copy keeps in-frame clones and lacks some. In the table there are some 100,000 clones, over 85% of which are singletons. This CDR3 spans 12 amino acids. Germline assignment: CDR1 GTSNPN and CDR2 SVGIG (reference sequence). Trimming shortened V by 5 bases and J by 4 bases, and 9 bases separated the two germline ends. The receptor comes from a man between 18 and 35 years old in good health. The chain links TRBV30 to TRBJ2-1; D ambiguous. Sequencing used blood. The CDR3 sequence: CAWVRIYNEQFF. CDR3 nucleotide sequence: TGTGCCTGGGTCAGAATTTACAATGAGCAGTTCTTC.